This T cell receptor beta chain was found in a study of shared clonotypes between healthy human individuals. Overall study: Per donor, three plates held CD4 naive cells, three held CD4 memory, two held CD8 naive and one held CD8 memory.

Measured with immunoSEQ multiplex PCR; TCRdb has only the in-frame clones, and not every one. This table has about 1.9 million clones, just under 95% appearing once. Trimming took off 4 bases at V and 7 bases at J, with 19 bases between the two ends. The CDR3 has 16 amino acids. Looked up from germline, CDR1 is MDHEN and CDR2 is SYDVKM. The naive CD8 population came from CD45RO-negative cells selected for CCR7, without terminally differentiated effector memory CD45RA+ cells. All donors were Caucasian adults living in Nashville, Tennessee. The clonotype comes from a man younger than 35 in good health. Some clones in this sample may be carry-over from other donors' samples. The chain uses TRBV28 and TRBJ2-2; possible D gene TRBD1, 6 bases. Input material: naive CD8+ T cells from PBMCs. The CDR3 DNA follows: TGTGCCAGCAGTTACATGTCGGCAGGGGCCGGCGGGGAGCTGTTTTTT. The encoded protein is CASSYMSAGAGGELFF.